In its sample, the clone carrying this T cell receptor (beta chain) was seen once. The germline V gene has CDR1 SGHRS and CDR2 YFSETQ. This CDR3 is built from 15 residues. The V and J ends lost 1 base and 6 bases, in that order; junction bases with no gene match: 6. Per the study methods: Counts of nucleated cells, estimated from reference gene primer amplification, were obtained. Sequencing was performed with immunoSEQ multiplex PCR; in TCRdb, only in-frame clones are kept and a portion is missing. That table supplies the V and J calls and clone size; D and trimming were determined from the DNA. The data show 55,000 to 70,000 clones, with around 86% seen just once and about 4% held by the top ten. This sample is drawn from a study of blood T cell repertoires in COVID-19. Background on the study: Italy, Spain and the United States were the sources of the convalescent and acute COVID-19 samples. T cells, B-cell-depleted T cells, or PBMCs supplied cDNA or gDNA.

The chain is built from TRBV5-1 and TRBJ2-7, with 11 bases matching TRBD2. Sequenced sample: peripheral blood. The clonotype comes from a woman of 80 years or more with acute or convalescent COVID-19. CDR3 protein: CASSLTLAGEAEQYF. The CDR3 DNA reads as TGCGCCAGCAGCTTGACACTAGCGGGAGAGGCCGAGCAGTACTTC.